This record covers a single T cell receptor (beta chain). The antigen this receptor binds is unknown. Per-base quality was not reported, and no clone a single base away is much larger than it. This specimen belongs to a study of blood T cell repertoires in COVID-19 (dated by TCRdb to 2018 to 2020). As for the study more broadly: Samples from collaborators originated in the United States, Italy and Spain and spanned both the acute and convalescent phases of COVID-19. A freely available public database, intended as a resource for researchers studying the immune response to SARS-CoV-2, is where the repertoires were released. The samples were drawn from the first 160 participants of the ongoing ImmuneRACE study and from over 950 subjects provided by 6 global collaborators. The prospective study material was composed of cDNA or gDNA derived from T cells, B-cell-depleted T cells, or PBMCs. The dataset comprised deeply sampled blood TCRbeta repertoires from subjects exposed to, actively infected with, or recovered from COVID-19. Where available, HLA class I and class II types were obtained from metadata supplied by the sample provider rather than from assay-based typing. Nearly every sample came with metadata listing a de-identified subject ID, COVID-19 status, age in years and sex. Here is what the overall study found, with its caveats: How much clinical and demographic metadata was included differed by source and by participant, and the metadata was provided uncurated.

TCRbeta CDR3 regions were amplified from genomic DNA using the immunoSEQ Assay, a bias-controlled multiplex PCR. Turning to the authors' computational methods: The number of nucleated cells in each sample was estimated from the amplification of reference gene primers within the assay. Sequence reads were collapsed and filtered to measure the absolute abundance of every unique TCRbeta CDR3 rearrangement. For each sample, productive Simpson clonality was calculated as the square root of Simpson's diversity index over productive rearrangements. TCRdb holds this immuneACCESS table with in-frame rearrangements only. Some clones are missing; in checked studies, unresolved V genes explain under half, and the rest has no known cause. V, J and clone size were drawn from that table, and D and trimming were deduced from the DNA. The sample contains some 240,000 clones, 81% of them found a single time. Approximately 7.5% of the sample lies in the top ten.

Based on the germline V gene, the CDR1 and CDR2 sequences are SNHLY and FYNNEI. The CDR3 has 14 amino acids, counting the end cysteine and phenylalanine. CDR3 DNA only is kept here, 42 bases in frame from base 1. V has 7 bases trimmed and J has 1 base trimmed; junction bases matching no gene number 7. At one collaborating source in Seattle, patients were enrolled during active infection and were followed longitudinally through the course of disease. Whole blood was collected in K2EDTA tubes by collaborating institutions according to the institutions' own protocols. For TCRbeta analysis, collaborator samples were shipped as frozen whole blood, as isolated PBMCs, or as DNA extracted from either sample type.

Sequencing was performed on peripheral blood. The chain couples TRBV2 to TRBJ2-7; 7 nucleotides in the junction match TRBD2. The clonotype comes from a woman of 80 years or more with COVID-19, enrolled during active disease. The DNA sequence is given as TGTGCCAGCACCCGGGAGGAGGGGTCCTACGAGCAGTACTTC. This gives the protein CASTREEGSYEQYF.